These 32 T cell receptor beta chains came from one sample sequenced in a study of control samples from healthy donors and cancer patients. Sequenced by immunoSEQ multiplex PCR; TCRdb stores in-frame clones only, minus some. The sample lists 84,000 or so clones, 84% occurring once. Sequencing was done on a sample of PBMCs. The receptor set was obtained from a man in his 60s with head and neck cancer.

This chain links TRBV2 with TRBJ2-5; the match to TRBD2 covers 12 bases. Losses at the gene ends were 6 bases for V and 0 bases for J; bases not matched to a gene: 11. This CDR3 spans 18 amino acids. Germline CDR1 is SNHLY and CDR2 is FYNNEI. CDR3 sequence (DNA): TGTGCCAGCAGACTAGCGGGAGGAGGGGGAGGGTACCAAGAGACCCAGTACTTC. Protein: CASRLAGGGGGYQETQYF.

This clone was counted a few times. In DNA, the CDR3 is TGTGCCAGCAGCGTCCGGGACGGAAGCGAAGCTTTCTTT. Its translation is CASSVRDGSEAFF. V gene TRBV7-2 combines with J gene TRBJ1-1; TRBD1 is a possible D gene (5 bases). CDR3 length: 13 residues. Germline CDR1 and CDR2: SGHTA and FQGNSA. V was clipped by 5 bases and J by 8 bases, with 15 bases between them.

The chain links TRBV7-2 to TRBJ1-2, with 9 bases that match TRBD1. Germline CDR1 and CDR2: SGHTA and FQGNSA. This CDR3 has 13 amino acids. Germline trimming cut 5 bases from V and 8 bases from J; bases unmatched to any gene: 6. The DNA of the CDR3 is TGTGCCAGCAGCACGGGACAGGGAAACGGCTACACCTTC. It translates to CASSTGQGNGYTF.

The chain has TRBV5-1 and TRBJ1-4; no clear D. This CDR3 comprises 14 residues. Per the germline V gene, CDR1 is SGHRS and CDR2 is YFSETQ. V shed 0 bases and J shed 6 bases, with 9 bases lying between them. CDR3 DNA sequence: TGCGCCAGCAGCTTGGACAGTACGGATGAAAAACTGTTTTTT. Its protein is CASSLDSTDEKLFF. Full variable domain (remainder filled in from reference TRBV5-1 and TRBJ1-4): KAGVTQTPRYLIKTRGQQVTLSCSPISGHRSVSWYQQTPGQGLQFLFEYFSETQRNKGNFPGRFSGRQFSNSRSEMNVSTLELGDSALYLCASSLDSTDEKLFFGSGTQLSVL.

This rearrangement joins TRBV3-1 (or the pseudogene TRBV3-2) to TRBJ1-4; D remains unclear. CDR3 length: 16 amino acids. CDR1 and CDR2 from the germline V gene are LGHDT and YNNKEL (reference sequence). The V and J ends lost 4 bases and 6 bases respectively, with 18 bases between them. In DNA, the CDR3 is TGTGCCAGCAGCCCCCTAGAAGAGCGGGTCCATGAAAAACTGTTTTTT. Protein product: CASSPLEERVHEKLFF.

The count of this clone is one. The rearrangement joins TRBV7-9 to TRBJ1-2; D is unclear. CDR1 SEHNR and CDR2 FQNEAQ come from the germline V gene (reference sequence). This CDR3 is 16 amino acids long. Between the trimmed V and J ends, which lost 4 bases and 3 bases, there was a span of 18 bases. In DNA, the CDR3 is TGTGCCAGCAGCTCCGTAGGTCGAGGAGGTCACTATGGCTACACCTTC. Encoded protein: CASSSVGRGGHYGYTF. Drawing the rest from reference TRBV7-9 and TRBJ1-2, the complete variable domain is DTGVSQNPRHKITKRGQNVTFRCDPISEHNRLYWYRQTLGQGPEFLTYFQNEAQLEKSRLLSDRFSAERPKGSFSTLEIQRTEQGDSAMYLCASSSVGRGGHYGYTFGSGTRLTVV.

This CDR3 is CASRAQAGGRTQYF. The CDR3 coding sequence is TGTGCCAGCAGGGCGCAGGCCGGGGGACGGACCCAGTACTTC. This rearrangement joins TRBV27 to TRBJ2-5; weak D call: TRBD2 (6 bases). Germline CDR1 reads MNHEY; CDR2 reads SMNVEV (reference sequence). The V and J ends lost 6 bases and 7 bases respectively, with 18 bases between them. The CDR3 sequence is 14 residues long.

In the case of this clone: The germline gene is not matched at one end of the junction; a read error may be the cause. The CDR3 spells CASSIGSGEFRYAVF. CDR3 nucleotide sequence: TGTGCCAGTAGTATAGGGTCAGGGGAGTTCAGATACGCAGTATTT. The rearrangement links TRBV19 to TRBJ2-3, with D possibly being TRBD1 (6 bases). The germline CDR1 and CDR2 sequences are LNHDA and SQIVND (reference sequence). The CDR3 spans 15 residues. Using reference TRBV19 and TRBJ2-3 for the parts outside the CDR3, the full variable domain is DGGITQSPKYLFRKEGQNVTLSCEQNLNHDAMYWYRQDPGQGLRLIYYSQIVNDFQKGDIAEGYSVSREKKESFPLTVTSAQKNPTAFYLCASSIGSGEFRYAVFGPGTRLTVL.

About this clone: This sample also contains other DNA sequences that code for the same CDR3. This chain links TRBV18 with TRBJ1-4; D is undetermined. V lost 4 bases and J 1 base, leaving 4 bases between the germline ends. CDR3 length equals 13 residues. In germline, CDR1 is KGHSH, CDR2 LQKENI. CDR3 coding DNA: TGTGCCAGCTCACGAGGAACTAATGAAAAACTGTTTTTT. It encodes CASSRGTNEKLFF.

The chain combines TRBV7-2 with TRBJ1-2; 10 nucleotides align to TRBD1. Germline loops: CDR1 SGHTA, CDR2 FQGNSA. The V and J ends lost 5 bases and 4 bases, in that order; junction bases with no gene match: 4. The CDR3 loop spans 14 amino acids. CDR3 amino acids: CASSRGQGVYGYTF. The CDR3, as DNA: TGTGCCAGCAGCCGCGGACAGGGGGTCTATGGCTACACCTTC. Using reference TRBV7-2 and TRBJ1-2 for the parts outside the CDR3, the full variable domain is GAGVSQSPSNKVTEKGKDVELRCDPISGHTALYWYRQSLGQGLEFLIYFQGNSAPDKSGLPSDRFSAERTGGSVSTLTIQRTQQEDSAVYLCASSRGQGVYGYTFGSGTRLTVV.

The V call is TRBV19, the J call TRBJ2-7; 7 nucleotides align to TRBD2. Germline V gene data show CDR1 as LNHDA and CDR2 as SQIVND (reference sequence). The CDR3 loop spans 13 amino acids. V trimming: 3 bases; J trimming: 7 bases; junction bases outside the gene matches: 6. CDR3 sequence reads: CASSMGGVPEQYF. In DNA, the CDR3 is TGTGCCAGTAGTATGGGGGGGGTCCCGGAGCAGTACTTC.

This clone was recorded a few times. The rearrangement uses TRBV5-1 and TRBJ2-7, with D perhaps TRBD2 (6 bases). Germline V gene sequence: CDR1 SGHRS, CDR2 YFSETQ. V gave up 0 bases and J gave up 1 base, with 14 bases separating them. This CDR3 has 16 residues. The CDR3 coding sequence is TGCGCCAGCAGCTTGGCCGGGAGTAGAAGATCCTACGAGCAGTACTTC. This gives the protein CASSLAGSRRSYEQYF.

The gene calls are TRBV6-6 and TRBJ2-1; D unresolved. V gave up 2 bases and J gave up 1 base, with 9 bases separating them. The CDR3 loop spans 15 amino acids. CDR1 MNHNY and CDR2 SVGAGI come from the germline V gene (reference sequence). CDR3 protein: CASSYGSLSYNEQFF. The DNA of the CDR3 is TGTGCCAGCAGTTACGGCAGCTTATCCTACAATGAGCAGTTCTTC.

This sequence joins TRBV12-3 or TRBV12-4 and TRBJ1-5, with D unresolved. The CDR3 length is 12 residues. V was clipped by 4 bases and J by 7 bases, with 8 bases between them. CDR3 in amino acids: CASSWVDQPQHF. The CDR3 DNA reads as TGTGCCAGCAGTTGGGTTGACCAGCCCCAGCATTTT.

The rearrangement uses TRBV4-2 and TRBJ2-3, with D hard to call. Germline V gives CDR1 LGHNA, CDR2 YNFKEQ. The ends were cut back, 3 bases at V and 4 bases at J, with 8 bases in the middle. The CDR3 spans 13 residues. The CDR3 bases are TGTGCCAGCAGCCAGGGTGTTTCAGATACGCAGTATTTT. This gives the protein CASSQGVSDTQYF.

The V gene is TRBV5-1, the J gene TRBJ2-3; D gene unclear. Per the germline V gene, CDR1 is SGHRS and CDR2 is YFSETQ. Trimming pared 0 bases from V and 11 bases from J, leaving 13 bases between. CDR3 size: 13 residues. The CDR3 protein is CASSLASGGGQYF. The CDR3 coding sequence is TGCGCCAGCAGCTTGGCTAGTGGCGGTGGGCAGTATTTT.

The CDR3 region has the DNA TGTGCCACCAGTGAATCAACGGGATACCCAGATACGCAGTATTTT. Residues: CATSESTGYPDTQYF. The genes are TRBV24-1 and TRBJ2-3; tentative D call: TRBD2 (5 bases). Germline lookup yields CDR1 KGHDR and CDR2 SFDVKD. Trimming took off 4 bases at V and 4 bases at J, with 14 bases between the two ends. There are 15 residues in the CDR3.

This clone was picked up one time. V usage is TRBV20-1 and J usage is TRBJ1-2, with D uncertain. Germline V gene lookup returns CDR1 DFQATT and CDR2 SNEGSKA (reference sequence). This CDR3 comprises 11 residues. V gave up 1 base and J gave up 2 bases, with 2 bases separating them. CDR3 amino acids: CSARVNYGYTF. The CDR3 coding sequence is TGCAGTGCTAGAGTAAACTATGGCTACACCTTC.

V gene TRBV5-1 combines with J gene TRBJ2-7; 7 bases are shared with TRBD1. The CDR3 runs 12 residues. Per the germline V gene, CDR1 is SGHRS and CDR2 is YFSETQ. Trimming took 5 bases from V and 4 from J; bases not matched to a gene: 3. CDR3 in DNA: TGCGCCAGCAGGGGGACAGAATACGAGCAGTACTTC. This codes for CASRGTEYEQYF. Based on the CDR3 plus reference TRBV5-1 and TRBJ2-7, the full variable domain is KAGVTQTPRYLIKTRGQQVTLSCSPISGHRSVSWYQQTPGQGLQFLFEYFSETQRNKGNFPGRFSGRQFSNSRSEMNVSTLELGDSALYLCASRGTEYEQYFGPGTRLTVT.

V gene TRBV6-5 combines with J gene TRBJ1-5; no clear D gene. V lost 6 bases and J 3 bases, leaving 12 bases between the germline ends. CDR1 MNHEY and CDR2 SVGAGI come from the germline V gene. The CDR3 is 14 amino acids. The DNA for the CDR3 is TGTGCCAGCAGCCCAGCCAGCGTCAATCAGCCCCAGCATTTT. Encoded protein: CASSPASVNQPQHF.

This clone was counted once. The rearrangement uses TRBV6-6 and TRBJ2-1, with TRBD2 identical over 11 bases. The ends lost 6 bases at V and 12 bases at J; junction bases unmatched: 4. Per germline, CDR1 MNHNY and CDR2 SVGAGI (reference sequence). The CDR3 covers 12 residues. In nucleotides, the CDR3 is TGTGCCAGCAGGACCACTAGCGGGAGGCAGTTCTTC. Residues: CASRTTSGRQFF.

The V call is TRBV5-1, the J call TRBJ2-1; 11 bases are a match to TRBD1. The CDR3 totals 15 residues. CDR1 is SGHRS, CDR2 YFSETQ, per germline. With V trimmed by 4 bases and J by 6 bases, 6 bases remained unmatched. CDR3 protein: CASSIGQGAFNEQFF. The CDR3 DNA reads TGCGCCAGCAGCATCGGACAGGGGGCTTTCAATGAGCAGTTCTTC.

This clone was seen once. V is TRBV18 and J is TRBJ2-7; D may be TRBD1 or TRBD2 (5 bases each). Germline CDR1 and CDR2: KGHSH and LQKENI. CDR3 length: 15 amino acids. Deletions cut 1 base from V and 7 bases from J, with 17 bases between. For the CDR3, the DNA is TGTGCCAGCTCACCACTCTCGGGGCTTGGGGTGGAGCAGTACTTC. The encoded protein is CASSPLSGLGVEQYF.

This clone was seen more than once but under ten times. The chain joins TRBV3-1 (or the pseudogene TRBV3-2) to TRBJ2-5, with 10 bases that match TRBD2. CDR3 size: 18 residues. V shed 0 bases and J 3 bases; nucleotides not matched to a gene: 10. Germline CDR1 and CDR2: LGHDT and YNNKEL (reference sequence). CDR3 sequence: CASSQDIGLAGDEETQYF. In DNA, the CDR3 is TGTGCCAGCAGCCAAGATATCGGCCTAGCGGGAGACGAAGAGACCCAGTACTTC.

V usage is TRBV24-1 and J usage is TRBJ2-1; perhaps TRBD2 as D (6 bases). This CDR3 is 15 amino acids long. The germline V gene encodes CDR1 KGHDR and CDR2 SFDVKD. Trimming stripped 5 bases from V and 4 bases from J, with 14 bases between. In DNA form, the CDR3 reads TGTGCCACCAGTGCCGGACTCGGGGGATACAATGAGCAGTTCTTC. This encodes CATSAGLGGYNEQFF.

J is TRBJ2-7 and V is TRBV30, with 7 bases identical to TRBD2. V lost 5 bases and J lost 1; bases outside the gene matches: 5. The CDR3 length is 13 residues. Germline-derived CDR1 and CDR2 are GTSNPN and SVGIG (reference sequence). CDR3 residues: CAWGGDGSYEQYF. The CDR3 DNA reads TGTGCCTGGGGGGGGGACGGATCCTACGAGCAGTACTTC.

The rearrangement uses TRBV30 and TRBJ1-6, with 7 positions matching TRBD1. CDR3 length: 17 amino acids. CDR1 and CDR2 from the germline V gene are GTSNPN and SVGIG (reference sequence). V lost 4 bases to trimming and J lost 2 bases; unmatched junction nucleotides: 11. CDR3 loop: CAWKGGEWYPYNSPLHF. In DNA form, the CDR3 reads TGTGCCTGGAAAGGGGGCGAGTGGTATCCCTATAATTCACCCCTCCACTTT.

J is TRBJ1-1 and V is TRBV19; 8 bases are shared with TRBD1. Germline loops: CDR1 LNHDA, CDR2 SQIVND (reference sequence). The CDR3 is 12 amino acids. V trimming: 5 bases; J trimming: 8 bases; junction bases outside the gene matches: 4. This CDR3 is CASSGNRGEAFF. The CDR3, as DNA: TGTGCCAGTAGTGGGAACAGGGGGGAAGCTTTCTTT.

The chain has TRBV5-1 and TRBJ1-1, with a weak D call TRBD1 (5 bases). Trimming took 2 bases from V and 4 from J, leaving 12 bases between them. The CDR3 runs 14 residues. Per the germline V gene, CDR1 is SGHRS and CDR2 is YFSETQ. CDR3 DNA sequence: TGCGCCAGCAGCTTCGGAGGGGAAGTCACTGAAGCTTTCTTT. It specifies CASSFGGEVTEAFF.

The chain is built from TRBV15 and TRBJ1-2, with 9 bases aligning to TRBD1. The CDR3 contains 15 residues. With V trimmed by 3 bases and J by 5 bases, 7 bases remained unmatched. The germline V gene has CDR1 LNHNV and CDR2 YYDKDF (reference sequence). As DNA, the CDR3 is TGTGCCACCAGCAGGTTACAGGGGGCTGAATATGGCTACACCTTC. This sequence encodes CATSRLQGAEYGYTF.

V gene TRBV5-6 combines with J gene TRBJ2-2; D is tentatively TRBD1 or TRBD2 (6 bases each). Germline V gives CDR1 SGHDT, CDR2 YYEEEE. The ends were cut back, 0 bases at V and 7 bases at J, with 13 bases in the middle. This CDR3 is built from 15 residues. Written as DNA, the CDR3 is TGTGCCAGCAGCTTGGTGACGGGGGCCGTCGGGGAGCTGTTTTTT. The encoded protein is CASSLVTGAVGELFF.

This clone was observed once. The chain combines TRBV4-2 with TRBJ2-3; D gene unclear. V lost 0 bases to trimming and J lost 3 bases, with 1 base between them. This CDR3 has 12 amino acids. The germline V gene has CDR1 LGHNA and CDR2 YNFKEQ. The CDR3 loop is CASSQETDTQYF. In DNA form, the CDR3 reads TGTGCCAGCAGCCAAGAGACAGATACGCAGTATTTT.